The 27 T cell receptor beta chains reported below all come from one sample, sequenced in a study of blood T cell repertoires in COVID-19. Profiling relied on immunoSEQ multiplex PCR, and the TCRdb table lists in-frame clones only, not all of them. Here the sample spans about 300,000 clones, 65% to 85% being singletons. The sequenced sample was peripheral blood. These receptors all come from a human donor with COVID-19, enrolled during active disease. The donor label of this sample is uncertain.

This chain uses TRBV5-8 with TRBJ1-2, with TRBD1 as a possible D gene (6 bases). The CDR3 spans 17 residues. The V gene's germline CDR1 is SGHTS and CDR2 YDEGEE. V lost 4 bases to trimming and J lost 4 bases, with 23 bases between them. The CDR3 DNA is TGTGCCAGCAGCGAACGGACAGCCCGAAGTTCCCCCTATGGCTACACCTTC. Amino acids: CASSERTARSSPYGYTF.

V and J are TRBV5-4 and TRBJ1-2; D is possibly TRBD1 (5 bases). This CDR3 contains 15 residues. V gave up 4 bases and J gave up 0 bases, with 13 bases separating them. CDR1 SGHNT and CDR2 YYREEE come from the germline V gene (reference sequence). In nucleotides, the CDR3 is TGTGCCAGCAGCCCCCTGGGGGGGGCTAACTATGGCTACACCTTC. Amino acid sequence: CASSPLGGANYGYTF.

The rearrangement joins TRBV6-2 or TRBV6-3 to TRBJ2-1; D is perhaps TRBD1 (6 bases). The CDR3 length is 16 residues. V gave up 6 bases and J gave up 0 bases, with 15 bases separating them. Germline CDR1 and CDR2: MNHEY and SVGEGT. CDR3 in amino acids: CASSPTGPSSYNEQFF. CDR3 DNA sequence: TGTGCCAGCAGCCCAACAGGGCCAAGCTCCTACAATGAGCAGTTCTTC.

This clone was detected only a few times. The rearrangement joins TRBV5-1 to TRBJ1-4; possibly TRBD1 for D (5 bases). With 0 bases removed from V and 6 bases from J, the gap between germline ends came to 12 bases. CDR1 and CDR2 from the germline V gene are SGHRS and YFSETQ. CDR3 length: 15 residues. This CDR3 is CASSLAGDSDEKLFF. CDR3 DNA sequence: TGCGCCAGCAGCTTGGCTGGGGACTCGGATGAAAAACTGTTTTTT.

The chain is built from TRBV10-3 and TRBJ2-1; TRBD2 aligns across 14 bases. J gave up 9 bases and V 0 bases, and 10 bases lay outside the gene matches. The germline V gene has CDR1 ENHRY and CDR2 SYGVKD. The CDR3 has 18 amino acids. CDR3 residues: CAISESPYGTSGRSEQFF. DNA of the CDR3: TGTGCCATCAGTGAGTCGCCCTATGGGACTAGCGGGAGATCTGAGCAGTTCTTC.

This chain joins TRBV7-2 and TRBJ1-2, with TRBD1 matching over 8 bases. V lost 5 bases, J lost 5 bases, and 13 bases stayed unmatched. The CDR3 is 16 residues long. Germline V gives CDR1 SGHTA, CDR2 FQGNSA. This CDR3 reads CASSPTGQGVGYGYTF. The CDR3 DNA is TGTGCCAGCAGCCCTACTGGACAGGGAGTTGGGTATGGCTACACCTTC.

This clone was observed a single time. The CDR3 sequence: CASSFGLQGYDGYTF. Here the CDR3 DNA reads TGTGCCAGCAGTTTCGGCCTACAGGGTTATGATGGCTACACCTTC. The chain is built from TRBV28 and TRBJ1-2, with D perhaps matching TRBD1 (6 bases). V dropped 3 bases and J dropped 6 bases, with 17 bases sitting between them. The CDR3 length is 15 residues. CDR1 is MDHEN and CDR2 is SYDVKM in the germline V gene.

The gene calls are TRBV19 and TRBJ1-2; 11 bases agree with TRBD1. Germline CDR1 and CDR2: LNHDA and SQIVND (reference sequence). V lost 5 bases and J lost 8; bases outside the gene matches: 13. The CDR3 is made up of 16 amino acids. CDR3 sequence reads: CASSPDRGRDPDGYTF. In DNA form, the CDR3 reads TGTGCCAGTAGTCCGGACAGGGGGCGAGATCCGGACGGCTACACCTTC.

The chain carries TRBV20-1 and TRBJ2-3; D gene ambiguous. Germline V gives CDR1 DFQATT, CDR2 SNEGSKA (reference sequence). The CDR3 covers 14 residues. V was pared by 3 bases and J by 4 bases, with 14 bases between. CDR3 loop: CSASPTNRPDTQYF. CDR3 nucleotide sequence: TGCAGTGCTAGTCCTACTAATCGTCCAGATACGCAGTATTTT.

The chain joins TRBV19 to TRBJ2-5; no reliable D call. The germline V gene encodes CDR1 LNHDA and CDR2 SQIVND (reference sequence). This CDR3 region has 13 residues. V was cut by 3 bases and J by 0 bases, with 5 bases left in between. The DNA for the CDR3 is TGTGCCAGTAGTATGCGTGACCAAGAGACCCAGTACTTC. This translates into CASSMRDQETQYF.

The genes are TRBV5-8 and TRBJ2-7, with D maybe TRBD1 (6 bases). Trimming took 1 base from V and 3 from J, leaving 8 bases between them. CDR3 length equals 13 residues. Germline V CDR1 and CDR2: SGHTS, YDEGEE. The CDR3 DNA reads TGTGCCAGCAGCTTGAGGGGGATCTACGAGCAGTACTTC. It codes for CASSLRGIYEQYF.

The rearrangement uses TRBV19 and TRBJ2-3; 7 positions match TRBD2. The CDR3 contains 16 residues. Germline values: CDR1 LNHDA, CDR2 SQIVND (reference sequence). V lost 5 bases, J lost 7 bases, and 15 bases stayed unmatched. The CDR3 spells CASSSPWRELPHTQYF. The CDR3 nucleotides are TGTGCCAGTAGTTCCCCCTGGCGGGAGTTACCGCATACGCAGTATTTT.

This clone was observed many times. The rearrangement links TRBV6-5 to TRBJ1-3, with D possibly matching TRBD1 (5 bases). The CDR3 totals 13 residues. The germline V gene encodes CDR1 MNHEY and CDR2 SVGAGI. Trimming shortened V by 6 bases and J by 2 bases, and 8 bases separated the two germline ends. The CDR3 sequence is CASRTGPGNTIYF. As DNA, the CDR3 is TGTGCCAGCAGAACAGGACCTGGAAACACCATATATTTT.

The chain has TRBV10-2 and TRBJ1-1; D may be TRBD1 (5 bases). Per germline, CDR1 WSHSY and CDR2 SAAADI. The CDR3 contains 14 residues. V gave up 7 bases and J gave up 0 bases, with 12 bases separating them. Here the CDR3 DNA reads TGCGCCAGCACCGAGACAGATGTGAACACTGAAGCTTTCTTT. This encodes CASTETDVNTEAFF.

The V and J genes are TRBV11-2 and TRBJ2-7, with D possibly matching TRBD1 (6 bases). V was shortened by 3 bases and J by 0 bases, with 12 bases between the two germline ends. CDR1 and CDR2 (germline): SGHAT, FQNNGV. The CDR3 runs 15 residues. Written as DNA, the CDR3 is TGTGCCAGCAGCTTTCCACAGGGAAACTCCTACGAGCAGTACTTC. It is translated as CASSFPQGNSYEQYF.

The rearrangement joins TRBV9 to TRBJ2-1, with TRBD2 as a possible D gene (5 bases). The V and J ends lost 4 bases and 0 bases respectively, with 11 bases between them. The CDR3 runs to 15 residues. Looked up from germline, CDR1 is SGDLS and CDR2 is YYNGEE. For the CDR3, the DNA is TGTGCCAGCAGCCCCAGACTAAGCTCCTACAATGAGCAGTTCTTC. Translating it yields CASSPRLSSYNEQFF.

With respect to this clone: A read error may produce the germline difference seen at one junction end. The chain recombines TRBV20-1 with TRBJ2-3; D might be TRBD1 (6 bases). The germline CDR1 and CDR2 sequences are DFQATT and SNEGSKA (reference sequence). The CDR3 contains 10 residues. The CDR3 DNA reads TGCAGTGCTAGATCTTCGAGGGACACTTTT. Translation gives CSARSSRDTF.

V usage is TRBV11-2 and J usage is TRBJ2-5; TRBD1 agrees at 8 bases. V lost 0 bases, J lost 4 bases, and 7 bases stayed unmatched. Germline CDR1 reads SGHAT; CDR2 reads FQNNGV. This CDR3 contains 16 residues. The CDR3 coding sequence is TGTGCCAGCAGCTTAGATTTGCTACAGGGGGTAGAGACCCAGTACTTC. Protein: CASSLDLLQGVETQYF.

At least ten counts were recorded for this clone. This chain's CDR3 is CATSDPPGQGSYEQYF. For the CDR3, the DNA is TGTGCCACCAGTGATCCGCCGGGACAGGGTTCCTACGAGCAGTACTTC. V usage is TRBV24-1 and J usage is TRBJ2-7; 9 bases are shared with TRBD1. Trimming took 3 bases from V and 1 from J; bases not matched to a gene: 6. Germline V gene data show CDR1 as KGHDR and CDR2 as SFDVKD. This CDR3 contains 16 residues.

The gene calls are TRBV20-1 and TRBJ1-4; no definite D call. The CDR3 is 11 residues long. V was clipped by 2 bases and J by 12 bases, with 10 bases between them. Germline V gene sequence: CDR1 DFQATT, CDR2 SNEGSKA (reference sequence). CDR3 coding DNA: TGCAGTGCTAGACCGGGAAACCAACTGTTTTTT. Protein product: CSARPGNQLFF.

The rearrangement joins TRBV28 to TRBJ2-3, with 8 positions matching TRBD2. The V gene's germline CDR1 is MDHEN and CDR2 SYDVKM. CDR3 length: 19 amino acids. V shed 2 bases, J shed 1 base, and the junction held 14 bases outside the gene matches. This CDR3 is CASSLPAGAVGSGTDTQYF. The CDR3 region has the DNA TGTGCCAGCAGTTTACCAGCGGGAGCGGTTGGGTCTGGCACAGATACGCAGTATTTT. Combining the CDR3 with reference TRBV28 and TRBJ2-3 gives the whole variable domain DVKVTQSSRYLVKRTGEKVFLECVQDMDHENMFWYRQDPGLGLRLIYFSYDVKMKEKGDIPEGYSVSREKKERFSLILESASTNQTSMYLCASSLPAGAVGSGTDTQYFGPGTRLTVL.

In DNA, the CDR3 is TGTGCCAGCAGCGTAGGGAGGAGGCAGTTCCAAGAGACCCAGTACTTC. This gives the protein CASSVGRRQFQETQYF. This rearrangement joins TRBV9 to TRBJ2-5, with D possibly matching TRBD2 (5 bases). The germline gives CDR1 SGDLS, CDR2 YYNGEE. V was cut by 0 bases and J by 1 base, with 13 bases left in between. This CDR3 comprises 16 residues.

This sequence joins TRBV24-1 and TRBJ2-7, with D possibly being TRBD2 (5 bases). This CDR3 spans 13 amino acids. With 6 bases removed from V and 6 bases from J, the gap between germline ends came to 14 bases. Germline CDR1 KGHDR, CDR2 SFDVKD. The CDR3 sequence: CATSNLGGGEQYF. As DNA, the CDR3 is TGTGCCACCAGTAACCTTGGAGGTGGCGAGCAGTACTTC.

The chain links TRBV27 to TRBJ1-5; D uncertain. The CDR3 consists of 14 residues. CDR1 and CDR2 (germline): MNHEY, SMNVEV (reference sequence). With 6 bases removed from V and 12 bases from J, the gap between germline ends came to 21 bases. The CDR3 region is CASSLTVDQRDQHF. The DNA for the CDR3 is TGTGCCAGCAGCCTAACGGTCGACCAGAGGGACCAGCATTTT.

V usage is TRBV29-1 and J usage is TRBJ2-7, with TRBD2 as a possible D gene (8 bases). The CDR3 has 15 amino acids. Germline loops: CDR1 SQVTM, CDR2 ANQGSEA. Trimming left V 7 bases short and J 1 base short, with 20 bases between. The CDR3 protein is CSASRGAGGSYEQYF. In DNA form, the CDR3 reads TGCAGCGCCTCCAGGGGGGCGGGAGGATCCTACGAGCAGTACTTC.

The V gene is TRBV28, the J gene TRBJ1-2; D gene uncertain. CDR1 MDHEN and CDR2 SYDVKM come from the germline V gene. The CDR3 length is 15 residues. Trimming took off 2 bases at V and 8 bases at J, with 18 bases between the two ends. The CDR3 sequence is CASSLISPGKGGYTF. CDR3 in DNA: TGTGCCAGCAGTTTAATTAGCCCCGGGAAAGGAGGCTACACCTTC.

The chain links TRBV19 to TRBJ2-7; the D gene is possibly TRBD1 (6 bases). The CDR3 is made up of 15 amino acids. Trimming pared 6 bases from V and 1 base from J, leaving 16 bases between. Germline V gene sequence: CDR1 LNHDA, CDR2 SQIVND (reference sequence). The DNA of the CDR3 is TGTGCCAGTAGCGGACAGTTTCAGGGATCCTACGAGCAGTACTTC. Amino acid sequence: CASSGQFQGSYEQYF.